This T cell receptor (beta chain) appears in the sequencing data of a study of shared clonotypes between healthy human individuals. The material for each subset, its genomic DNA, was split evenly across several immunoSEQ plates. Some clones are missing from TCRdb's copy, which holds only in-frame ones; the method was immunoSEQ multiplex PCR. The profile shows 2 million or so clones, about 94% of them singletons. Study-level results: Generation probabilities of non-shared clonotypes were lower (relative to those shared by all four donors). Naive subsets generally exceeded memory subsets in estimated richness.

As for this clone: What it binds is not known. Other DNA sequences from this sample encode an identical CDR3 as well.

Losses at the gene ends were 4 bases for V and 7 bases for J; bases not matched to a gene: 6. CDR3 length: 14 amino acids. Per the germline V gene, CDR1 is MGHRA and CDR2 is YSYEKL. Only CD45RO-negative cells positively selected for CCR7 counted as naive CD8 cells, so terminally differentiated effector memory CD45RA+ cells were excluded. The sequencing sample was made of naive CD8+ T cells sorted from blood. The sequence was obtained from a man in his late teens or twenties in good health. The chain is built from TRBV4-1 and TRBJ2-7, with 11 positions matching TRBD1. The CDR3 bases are TGCGCCAGCAGCCTCGGACAGGGGGCGTATGAGCAGTACTTC. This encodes CASSLGQGAYEQYF.